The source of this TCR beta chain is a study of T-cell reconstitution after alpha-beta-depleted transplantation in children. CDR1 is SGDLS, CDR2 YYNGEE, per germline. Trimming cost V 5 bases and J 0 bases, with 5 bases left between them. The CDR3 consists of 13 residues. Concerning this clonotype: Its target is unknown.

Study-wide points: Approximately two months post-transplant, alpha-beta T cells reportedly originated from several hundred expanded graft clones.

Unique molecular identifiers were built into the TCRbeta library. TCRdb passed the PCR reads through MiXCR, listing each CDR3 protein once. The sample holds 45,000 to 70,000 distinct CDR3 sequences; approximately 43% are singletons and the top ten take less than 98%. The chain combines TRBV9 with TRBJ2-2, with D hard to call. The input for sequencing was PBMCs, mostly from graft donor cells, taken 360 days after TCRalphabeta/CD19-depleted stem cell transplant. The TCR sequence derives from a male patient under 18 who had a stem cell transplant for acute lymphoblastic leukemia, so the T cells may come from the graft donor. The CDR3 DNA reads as TGTGCCAGCAGTGGGTCGAACACCGGGGAGCTGTTTTTT. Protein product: CASSGSNTGELFF.